This TCR beta chain was captured in a study of blood T cell repertoires in COVID-19 (dated by TCRdb to 2019 to 2021). Study-level background: The collaborator samples originated in the United States, Italy and Spain and spanned the acute and convalescent phases of COVID-19. The material from the prospective study consisted of cDNA or gDNA derived from T cells, B-cell-depleted T cells, or PBMCs. Deeply sampled blood TCRbeta repertoires from subjects exposed to, actively infected with, or recovered from COVID-19 were included in the dataset. The repertoires were made available in a free public database intended to serve as a resource for research on the immune response to SARS-CoV-2. Samples were obtained from the ongoing ImmuneRACE study (first 160 participants) and from over 1,000 subjects provided by 6 global collaborators. Sample metadata almost always included a de-identified subject ID, COVID-19 status, age in years and sex. Where available, HLA class I and class II types were obtained from metadata supplied by the sample provider rather than from assay-based typing.

Collaborating institutions collected whole blood in K2EDTA tubes following their own protocols. Collaborator samples were shipped for TCRbeta analysis as frozen whole blood, isolated PBMCs, or DNA extracted from either sample type. Comment on this clone: It has no known antigen specificity. No much larger clone exists at a distance of one base, and base qualities are not known.

The immunoSEQ Assay, a bias-controlled multiplex PCR, was used to amplify TCRbeta CDR3 regions from genomic DNA. As for the authors' bioinformatics: Within the assay, amplification of reference gene primers was used to estimate how many nucleated cells each sample contained. To quantify the absolute abundance of each unique TCRbeta CDR3 rearrangement, sequence reads were collapsed and filtered. Productive Simpson clonality was computed per sample as the square root of Simpson's diversity index over productive rearrangements. TCRdb re-hosts the immuneACCESS table, in-frame sequences only. Its copies lack some clones; in the studies checked, an unresolved V gene accounts for under half of them, and the cause for the rest is not known. The V and J calls and clone size are taken from that table; D and trimming were inferred from the DNA. The sample records some 370,000 clones, around 91% of which are singletons. The ten largest account for about 6.5% of the sample.

The full study reports these points: How much clinical and demographic metadata was included differed by source and by participant, and the metadata was provided uncurated.

From V the trimming removes 2 bases and from J it removes 5 bases, while the gene matches leave 6 bases of the junction unaccounted for. The germline V gene gives CDR1 as SGHVS and CDR2 as FNYEAQ. The CDR3 runs 16 residues from the cysteine to the phenylalanine. Left in the record is the CDR3 DNA by itself, 48 bases read in frame from the first base. The chain is encoded by TRBV7-6 joined to TRBJ2-2; TRBD1 fits 9 bases in the junction. This sequence originates from a man between 18 and 35 years old with active or convalescent COVID-19. The sequenced sample consisted of peripheral blood. The CDR3 amino acid sequence is: CASSLPSGTGTGELFF. The sequence in DNA is TGTGCCAGCAGCTTACCCTCAGGGACAGGGACCGGGGAGCTGTTTTTT.